The clone carrying this TCR beta chain has more than one count but fewer than ten. Use of 60 Vbeta and 13 Jbeta primers characterized the PCR. The assay was immunoSEQ multiplex PCR, and TCRdb's table has in-frame clones only and misses some. The table shows more than 95,000 clones, with about 68% occurring only once. This sample stems from a study of cytomegalovirus exposure and HLA in healthy donors. The sequence was obtained from a woman between 40 and 55 years old in good health and CMV-seropositive. The sequencing input was PBMCs.

The CDR3 sequence is CASSQVGLAGGLGNEQFF. DNA of the CDR3: TGTGCCAGCAGCCAAGTAGGTCTAGCGGGAGGGTTAGGCAATGAGCAGTTCTTC. The rearrangement joins TRBV7-2 to TRBJ2-1, with 12 bases matching TRBD2. This CDR3 contains 18 residues. V shed 5 bases, J shed 6 bases, and the junction held 14 bases outside the gene matches. The germline V gene has CDR1 SGHTA and CDR2 FQGNSA.